This TCR beta chain is from a study of T cells after yellow fever vaccination. About the study: Fractions of low cell number were prepared using SMART-Seq v4 Ultra Low Input. Whole-study findings and limits: Relatively few clonotypes were ones that appeared in both CD4 and CD8 compartments.

TCRdb reprocessed the 5' RACE reads via MiXCR and lists one record per CDR3 protein. The data hold some 99,000 distinct CDR3 sequences, with 4.5% to 6% observed a single time. In the case of this clonotype: As yet, its antigen is unknown.

The CDR3 is made up of 15 amino acids. CDR1 and CDR2 (germline): SGHDT, YYEEEE. The junction had 15 bases not matched to a gene; V was cut back by 6 bases and J by 10 bases. Source: CD8+ T cells sorted from PBMCs, taken 10 days after the yellow fever booster vaccination. The chain couples TRBV5-6 to TRBJ2-1, with 8 bases identical to TRBD1. The sequence came from a man aged 18-30 years who received the YFV17D yellow fever vaccine. CDR3: CASTPRDRSGGEQFF. DNA of the CDR3: TGTGCCAGCACCCCGCGGGACAGGTCAGGGGGCGAGCAGTTCTTC.